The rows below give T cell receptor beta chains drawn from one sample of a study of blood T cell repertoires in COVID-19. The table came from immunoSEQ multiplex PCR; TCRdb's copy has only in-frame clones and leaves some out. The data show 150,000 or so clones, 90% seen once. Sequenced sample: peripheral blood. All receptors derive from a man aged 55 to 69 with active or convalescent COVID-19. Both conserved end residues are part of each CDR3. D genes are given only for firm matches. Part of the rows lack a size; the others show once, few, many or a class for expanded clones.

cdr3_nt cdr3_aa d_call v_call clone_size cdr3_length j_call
TGTGCCAGCTCACCCCTCCTAAGTGAGGGCAATCAGCCCCAGCATTTT CASSPLLSEGNQPQHF . TRBV18 . 16 TRBJ1-5
TGTGCCAGCAGTTTATCGGGGGACAGGGTGCAAGGTCAGCCCCAGCATTTT CASSLSGDRVQGQPQHF TRBD1 TRBV27 . 17 TRBJ1-5
TGTGCCAGCAGTGAAGGTACAGGGGCGGATACGCAGTATTTT CASSEGTGADTQYF TRBD1 TRBV6-1 once 14 TRBJ2-3
TGTGCCAGCAGTTACATCGACAGGGTTGGCTACACCTTC CASSYIDRVGYTF TRBD1 TRBV6-2/TRBV6-3 once 13 TRBJ1-2
TGCGCCAGCAGTCCCCGGGGGGATACGCAGTATTTT CASSPRGDTQYF . TRBV5-1 . 12 TRBJ2-3
TGTGCCAGCAGCCTAACTAGCGGGGGGACTTGGGCAGATACGCAGTATTTT CASSLTSGGTWADTQYF TRBD2 TRBV7-2 . 17 TRBJ2-3
TGTGCCAGTAGTGACTCCGGGACAGGGTTTGCTACGCAGTATTTT CASSDSGTGFATQYF TRBD1 TRBV19 few 15 TRBJ2-3
TGTGCCAGCAGTTTAATGGCTAGCGGGGGGTCCTCCTACGAGCAGTACTTC CASSLMASGGSSYEQYF TRBD2 TRBV27 . 17 TRBJ2-7
TGTGCCAGTAGTACTGACTGGGTCAATCAGCCCCAGCATTTT CASSTDWVNQPQHF . TRBV19 . 14 TRBJ1-5
TGTGCCAGCAGCTATCCGGGACAGCATGGCTACACCTTC CASSYPGQHGYTF TRBD1 TRBV6-5 . 13 TRBJ1-2
TGTGCCAGCTCTCAGGGATTGGGGTTGGACACTGAAGCTTTCTTT CASSQGLGLDTEAFF . TRBV6-5 . 15 TRBJ1-1
TGTGCCAGCAGCATTCCACAGGGGTTTCCCTACGAGCAGTACTTC CASSIPQGFPYEQYF TRBD1 TRBV7-8 . 15 TRBJ2-7
TGTGCCAGCAGCAGAAATACAGGGGATTATAATGGCTACACCTTC CASSRNTGDYNGYTF TRBD1 TRBV7-8 . 15 TRBJ1-2
TGTGCCAGCACCATGGTCGGGGCTGGAAACACCATATATTTT CASTMVGAGNTIYF . TRBV2 . 14 TRBJ1-3
TGTGCCAGCAGCTTAGAGGAGGGTTCGCGCTCACCCCTCCACTTT CASSLEEGSRSPLHF . TRBV7-2 once 15 TRBJ1-6
TGTGCCAGTAGTACAGCCGGGGGGAAGGCAGATACGCAGTATTTT CASSTAGGKADTQYF TRBD2 TRBV19 few 15 TRBJ2-3
TGTGCCAGCAGTGAAAGTAGCGGGAGGTCTGGGCAGTACTTC CASSESSGRSGQYF TRBD2 TRBV6-1 . 14 TRBJ2-7
TGTGCCAGCAGTTTACTTAACAGGGCCGAAAACATTCAGTACTTC CASSLLNRAENIQYF . TRBV5-6 . 15 TRBJ2-4
TGTGCCACCGGGGTATTGGTTATGGGGTCGAACACTGAAGCTTTCTTT CATGVLVMGSNTEAFF . TRBV10-3 . 16 TRBJ1-1
TGTGCCACCAGCAGGAACAGGGAAAAACTGTTTTTT CATSRNREKLFF . TRBV15 . 12 TRBJ1-4
TGTGCCAGCAGCTTATCGGTTGCGGGGGGGCAAGAGACCCAGTACTTC CASSLSVAGGQETQYF TRBD2 TRBV7-2 . 16 TRBJ2-5
TGTGCCAGCAGCGCAGGCAGAGCTAATGAAAAACTGTTTTTT CASSAGRANEKLFF . TRBV7-2 . 14 TRBJ1-4
TGTGCCAGCAGCTTAGTCAGGGGAGCTAATGAAAAACTGTTTTTT CASSLVRGANEKLFF . TRBV7-2 . 15 TRBJ1-4
TGTGCCAGCAGCCGTAGCGGGGGCAGCACAGATACGCAGTATTTT CASSRSGGSTDTQYF TRBD2 TRBV9 . 15 TRBJ2-3
TGTGCCAGCAGCTTATGGGCGGGGGGCTCCTACGAGCAGTACTTC CASSLWAGGSYEQYF TRBD2 TRBV7-9 . 15 TRBJ2-7
TGCGCCAGCAGCGCCCCGAGTGCGGGGATCTTGGGTGAGCAGTTCTTC CASSAPSAGILGEQFF . TRBV5-1 . 16 TRBJ2-1
TGTGCCAGTAGTATCCGGGGGGATGGCTACACCTTC CASSIRGDGYTF . TRBV19 once 12 TRBJ1-2
TGTGCCAGCAGTTACTCGACAGGGAGGAGGGTTCCCCTCCACTTT CASSYSTGRRVPLHF TRBD1 TRBV6-5 . 15 TRBJ1-6
TGTGCCAGCAGCTTTAGCGGGGGCACAGATACGCAGTATTTT CASSFSGGTDTQYF TRBD2 TRBV5-5 . 14 TRBJ2-3
TGTGCTAGTGGTTTGTCGGGTCAGCCCCAGCATTTT CASGLSGQPQHF . TRBV12-5 . 12 TRBJ1-5
TGTGCCAGCAGGGGGGACAGGCAACGGCCCCTCCACTTT CASRGDRQRPLHF TRBD1 TRBV2 once 13 TRBJ1-6
TGTGCCAGCAGTGAAGCAACGCAGGGAAGGAATGAGCAGTTCTTC CASSEATQGRNEQFF . TRBV6-1 . 15 TRBJ2-1
TGTGCCAGCAGTGAAGGGATGGGGGCCGGGGCTTTCTTT CASSEGMGAGAFF . TRBV6-1 . 13 TRBJ1-1
TGTGCCAGCAGATGGACAGGTGCAACTAATGAAAAACTGTTTTTT CASRWTGATNEKLFF TRBD1 TRBV6-5 . 15 TRBJ1-4
TGCAGCGTTGTGGGGACGGGACAGGGCTACGAGCAGTACTTC CSVVGTGQGYEQYF TRBD1 TRBV29-1 once 14 TRBJ2-7
TGTGCCAGCAGCCGCGGGGGGGCCGAGGCCCCGACAGATACGCAGTATTTT CASSRGGAEAPTDTQYF TRBD2 TRBV6-4 . 17 TRBJ2-3
TGCGCCAGCAGCTTGGTCTCCGCTACGACTAATGAAAAACTGTTTTTT CASSLVSATTNEKLFF . TRBV5-1 . 16 TRBJ1-4
TGCGCCAGCAGCTGGGGACTAGCGGGGGGCGTGGGTGAGCAGTTCTTC CASSWGLAGGVGEQFF TRBD2 TRBV5-1 . 16 TRBJ2-1
TGTGCCAGCAGCACTGGGACAGGGAGCTCCTATAATTCACCCCTCCACTTT CASSTGTGSSYNSPLHF TRBD1 TRBV5-6 . 17 TRBJ1-6
TGTGCCAGCTCACCCCTGAACAGGGGAGCCTACTACAATGAGCAGTTCTTC CASSPLNRGAYYNEQFF TRBD1 TRBV18 . 17 TRBJ2-1
TGCGCCAGCACCCCGATCGGGATTACCTACGAGCAGTACTTC CASTPIGITYEQYF . TRBV10-2 . 14 TRBJ2-7
TGTGCCAGCAGCTTGGCTTCCGGGACAGGGCGCGAGCAGTACTTC CASSLASGTGREQYF TRBD1 TRBV5-5 . 15 TRBJ2-7
TGTGCCAGCAGCGCTAGGGTGTCTAGCGGGTACAATGAGCAGTTCTTC CASSARVSSGYNEQFF TRBD2 TRBV9 . 16 TRBJ2-1
TGCGCCAGCAGCTTGGTCTTGGGAGACCAAGAGACCCAGTACTTC CASSLVLGDQETQYF . TRBV5-1 . 15 TRBJ2-5
TGCGCCAGCAGCCAAGAGGACAGAACCTACAATGAGCAGTTCTTC CASSQEDRTYNEQFF . TRBV4-1 . 15 TRBJ2-1
TGTGCCAGCAGCTTAGCTGACAGCACCTATGGCTACACCTTC CASSLADSTYGYTF . TRBV11-2 once 14 TRBJ1-2
TGTGCCAGCAGTTACCCTACCTCTGGAAACACCATATATTTT CASSYPTSGNTIYF . TRBV6-2/TRBV6-3 . 14 TRBJ1-3
TGTGCCTGGAGTGTCCAGAATAATTCACCCCTCCACTTT CAWSVQNNSPLHF . TRBV30 . 13 TRBJ1-6
TGTGCCAGTAGTAAAATCGGGACTAGCGGGAGGGCCGCCCTGGCGACCCAGTACTTC CASSKIGTSGRAALATQYF TRBD2 TRBV19 once 19 TRBJ2-5
TGCGCCAGCAGCCAACCCGCAGGGGCGGACTATGGCTACACCTTC CASSQPAGADYGYTF . TRBV4-1 few 15 TRBJ1-2
TGTGCCAGCAGGAATGAGGATGGATCACCCCTCCACTTT CASRNEDGSPLHF . TRBV2 . 13 TRBJ1-6
TGTGCCAGCAGTTACATGGGGACGGAAGGACTAGCGGGAGGGCCCTCAGATACGCAGTATTTT CASSYMGTEGLAGGPSDTQYF TRBD2 TRBV6-2/TRBV6-3 . 21 TRBJ2-3
TGTGCCAGCAGCGTACTACAGCCCGGAAACACCATATATTTT CASSVLQPGNTIYF . TRBV9 . 14 TRBJ1-3
TGCGCCAGCAGCAGCACGGGGGGGCTAACGAACACTGAAGCTTTCTTT CASSSTGGLTNTEAFF . TRBV5-1 . 16 TRBJ1-1
TGTGCCAGCAGTTCCCTCGGGACAGGGAGTGAAAAACTGTTTTTT CASSSLGTGSEKLFF TRBD1 TRBV6-5 . 15 TRBJ1-4
TGTGCCAGTAGTATAGGGGTTCTACAGGGGGCTGGAGGAAACACCATATATTTT CASSIGVLQGAGGNTIYF TRBD1 TRBV19 . 18 TRBJ1-3
TGTGCCAGCAGGGGGTCCGGGACAGGGGTCTACGAGCAGTACTTC CASRGSGTGVYEQYF TRBD1 TRBV5-6 . 15 TRBJ2-7